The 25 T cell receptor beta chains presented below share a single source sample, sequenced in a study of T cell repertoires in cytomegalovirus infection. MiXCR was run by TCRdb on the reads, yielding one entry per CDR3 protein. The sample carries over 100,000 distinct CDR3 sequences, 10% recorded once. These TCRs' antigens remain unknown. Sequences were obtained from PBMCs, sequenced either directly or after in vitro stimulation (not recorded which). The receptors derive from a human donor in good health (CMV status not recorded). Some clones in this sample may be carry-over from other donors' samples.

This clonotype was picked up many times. CDR3 coding DNA: TGCGCCAGCAGCCAGCAGGGCAGGGCGGAAGATACGCAGTATTTT. Residues: CASSQQGRAEDTQYF. The rearrangement joins TRBV4-3 to TRBJ2-3; possibly TRBD1 for D (5 bases). The CDR3 spans 15 residues. CDR1 is LGHNA, CDR2 YSLEER, per germline. Deletions cut 3 bases from V and 5 bases from J, with 15 bases between.

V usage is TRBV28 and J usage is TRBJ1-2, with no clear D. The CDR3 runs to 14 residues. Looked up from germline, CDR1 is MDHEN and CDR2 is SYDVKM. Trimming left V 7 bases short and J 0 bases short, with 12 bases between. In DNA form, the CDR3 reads TGTGCCAGCATTTCGACCGCTACTAACTATGGCTACACCTTC. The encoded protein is CASISTATNYGYTF.

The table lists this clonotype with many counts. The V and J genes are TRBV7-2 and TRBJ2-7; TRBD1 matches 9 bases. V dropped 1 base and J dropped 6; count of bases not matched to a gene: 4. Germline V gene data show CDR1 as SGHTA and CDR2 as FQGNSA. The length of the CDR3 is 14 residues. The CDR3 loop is CASSLGQGVREQYV. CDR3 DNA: TGTGCCAGCAGCTTAGGACAGGGGGTACGCGAGCAGTACGTC.

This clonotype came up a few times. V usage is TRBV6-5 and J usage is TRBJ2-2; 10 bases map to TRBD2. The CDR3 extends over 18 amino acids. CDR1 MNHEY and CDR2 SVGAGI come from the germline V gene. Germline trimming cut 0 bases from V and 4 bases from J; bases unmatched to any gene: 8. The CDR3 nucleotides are TGTGCCAGCAGTTACTCGATGGTAGCGGGAGGTTCCACCGGGGAGCTGTTTTTT. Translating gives CASSYSMVAGGSTGELFF.

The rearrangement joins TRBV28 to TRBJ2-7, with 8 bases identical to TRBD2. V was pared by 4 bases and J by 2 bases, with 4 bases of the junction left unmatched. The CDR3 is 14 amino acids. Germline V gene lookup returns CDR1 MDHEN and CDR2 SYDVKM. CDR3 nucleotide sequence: TGTGCCAGCAGTTCAGCGGGAGCGGCCTACGAGCAGTACGTC. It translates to CASSSAGAAYEQYV.

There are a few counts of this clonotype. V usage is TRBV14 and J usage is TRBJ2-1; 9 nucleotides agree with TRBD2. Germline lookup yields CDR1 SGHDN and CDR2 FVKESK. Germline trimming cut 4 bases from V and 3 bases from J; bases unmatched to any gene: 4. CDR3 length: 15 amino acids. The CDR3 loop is CASSRRLADYNEQFF. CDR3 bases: TGTGCCAGCAGCCGTCGACTAGCGGACTACAATGAGCAGTTCTTC.

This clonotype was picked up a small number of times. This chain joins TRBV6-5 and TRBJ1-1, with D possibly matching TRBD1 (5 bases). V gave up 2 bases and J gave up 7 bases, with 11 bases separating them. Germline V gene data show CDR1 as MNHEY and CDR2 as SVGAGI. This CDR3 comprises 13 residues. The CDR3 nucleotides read TGTGCCAGCAGTTACAGGGGCGGCGATGAAGCTTTCTTT. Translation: CASSYRGGDEAFF.

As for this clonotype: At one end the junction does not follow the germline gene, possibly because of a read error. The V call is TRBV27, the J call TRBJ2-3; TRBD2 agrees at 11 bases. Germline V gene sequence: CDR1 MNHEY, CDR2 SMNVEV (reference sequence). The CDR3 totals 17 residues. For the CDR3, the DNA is TGTGCCAGCAGTCTTCCGGGACTAGCGGCCAGGATAGATACGGAGTATTTT. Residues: CASSLPGLAARIDTEYF.

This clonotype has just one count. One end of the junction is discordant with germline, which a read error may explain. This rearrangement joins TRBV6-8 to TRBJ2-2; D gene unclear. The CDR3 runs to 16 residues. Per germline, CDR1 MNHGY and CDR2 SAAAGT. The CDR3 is CASIPLGRSNAGELFF. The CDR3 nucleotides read TGTGCCAGCATACCCCTCGGACGCTCGAACGCCGGGGAGCTGTTTTTT.

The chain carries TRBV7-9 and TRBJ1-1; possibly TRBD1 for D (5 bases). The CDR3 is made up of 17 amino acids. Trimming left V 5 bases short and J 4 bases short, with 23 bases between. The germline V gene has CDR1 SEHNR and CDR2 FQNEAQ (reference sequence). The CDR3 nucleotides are TGTGCCAGCAGCCTATCGGGGGGGGATTGGGGTATCACTGAAGCTTTCTTT. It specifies CASSLSGGDWGITEAFF.

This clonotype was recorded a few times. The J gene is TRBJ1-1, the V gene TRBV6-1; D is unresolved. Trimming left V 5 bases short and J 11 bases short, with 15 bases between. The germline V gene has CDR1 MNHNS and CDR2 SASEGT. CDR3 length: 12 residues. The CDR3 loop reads CASSTASTRAFF. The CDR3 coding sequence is TGTGCCAGCAGTACAGCCAGTACTCGCGCTTTCTTT.

CDR3 region: CASTYTQETQYF. CDR3 coding DNA: TGTGCCAGCACGTACACCCAAGAGACCCAGTACTTC. The chain carries TRBV2 and TRBJ2-5; D call uncertain. Germline values: CDR1 SNHLY, CDR2 FYNNEI. The V gene lost 7 bases and the J gene lost 1 base, with 7 bases spanning the gap. The CDR3 is made up of 12 amino acids.

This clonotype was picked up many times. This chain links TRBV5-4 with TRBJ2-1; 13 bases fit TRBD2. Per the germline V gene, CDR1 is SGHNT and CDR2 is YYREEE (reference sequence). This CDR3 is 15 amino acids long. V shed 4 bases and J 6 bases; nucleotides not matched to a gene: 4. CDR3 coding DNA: TGTGCCAGCAGCCCTACTAGCGGGAGGGCCAATGAGCAGTTCTTC. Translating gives CASSPTSGRANEQFF.

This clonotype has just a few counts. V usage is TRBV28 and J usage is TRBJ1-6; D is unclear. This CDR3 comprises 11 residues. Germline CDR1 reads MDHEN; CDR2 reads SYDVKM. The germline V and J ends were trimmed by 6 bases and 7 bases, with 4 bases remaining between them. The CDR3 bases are TGTGCCAGCAGGGGGAATTCACCCCTCCACTTT. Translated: CASRGNSPLHF.

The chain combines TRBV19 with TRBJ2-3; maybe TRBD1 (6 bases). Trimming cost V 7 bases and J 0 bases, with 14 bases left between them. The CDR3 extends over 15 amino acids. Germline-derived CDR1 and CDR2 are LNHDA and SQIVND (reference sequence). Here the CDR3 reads CASTKGVESTDTQYF. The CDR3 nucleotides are TGTGCCAGTACTAAGGGGGTGGAAAGCACAGATACGCAGTATTTT. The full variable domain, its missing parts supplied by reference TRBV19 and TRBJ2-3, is DGGITQSPKYLFRKEGQNVTLSCEQNLNHDAMYWYRQDPGQGLRLIYYSQIVNDFQKGDIAEGYSVSREKKESFPLTVTSAQKNPTAFYLCASTKGVESTDTQYFGPGTRLTVL.

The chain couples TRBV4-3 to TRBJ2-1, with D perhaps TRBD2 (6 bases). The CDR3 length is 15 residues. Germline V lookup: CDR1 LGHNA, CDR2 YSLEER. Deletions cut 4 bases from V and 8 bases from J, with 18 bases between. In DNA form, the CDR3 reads TGCGCCAGCAGCCCAACGGGACTCAGTTTTCATGAGCAGTTCTTC. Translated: CASSPTGLSFHEQFF.

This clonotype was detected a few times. The CDR3 nucleotides read TGTGCCAGTTCCGGGACTAGTACCGGGGAGCTGTTTTTT. It is translated as CASSGTSTGELFF. V is TRBV7-3 and J is TRBJ2-2; 8 bases line up with TRBD2. The CDR3 consists of 13 residues. Germline CDR1 SGHTA, CDR2 FQGTGA. J lost 5 bases, V lost 9 bases, and 5 bases had no gene match.

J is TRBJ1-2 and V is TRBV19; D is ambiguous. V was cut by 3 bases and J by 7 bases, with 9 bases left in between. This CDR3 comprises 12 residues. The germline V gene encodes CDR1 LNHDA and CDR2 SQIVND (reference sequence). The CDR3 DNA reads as TGTGCCAGTAGTATCCCTCGGGCTGGCTACACCTTC. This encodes CASSIPRAGYTF.

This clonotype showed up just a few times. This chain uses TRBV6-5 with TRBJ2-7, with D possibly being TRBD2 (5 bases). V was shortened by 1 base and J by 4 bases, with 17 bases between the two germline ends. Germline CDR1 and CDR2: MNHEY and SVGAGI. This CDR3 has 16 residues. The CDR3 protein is CASSYLAGVTQYEQYF. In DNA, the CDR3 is TGTGCCAGCAGTTACTTAGCCGGGGTAACCCAATACGAGCAGTACTTC.

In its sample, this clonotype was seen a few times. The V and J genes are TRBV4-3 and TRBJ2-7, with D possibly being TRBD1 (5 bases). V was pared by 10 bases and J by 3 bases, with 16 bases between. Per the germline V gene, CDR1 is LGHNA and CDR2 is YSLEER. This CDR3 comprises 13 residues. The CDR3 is CAIAHEDSYEQYV. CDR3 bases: TGCGCCATCGCCCACGAAGACAGCTACGAGCAGTACGTC.

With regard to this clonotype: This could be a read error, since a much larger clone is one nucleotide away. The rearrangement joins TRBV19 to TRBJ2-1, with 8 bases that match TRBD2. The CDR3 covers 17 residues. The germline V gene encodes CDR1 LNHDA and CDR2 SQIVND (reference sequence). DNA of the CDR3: TGTGTCAGTAGTACCCATCTCGGACTAGCCTCCTACAATGAGCAGTTCTTC. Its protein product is CVSSTHLGLASYNEQFF.

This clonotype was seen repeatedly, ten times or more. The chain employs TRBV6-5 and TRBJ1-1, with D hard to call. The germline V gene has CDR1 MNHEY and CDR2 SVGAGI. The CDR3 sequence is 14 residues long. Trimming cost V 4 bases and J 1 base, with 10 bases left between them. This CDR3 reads CASSWQARNTEAFF. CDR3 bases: TGTGCCAGCAGTTGGCAGGCACGGAACACTGAAGCTTTCTTT.

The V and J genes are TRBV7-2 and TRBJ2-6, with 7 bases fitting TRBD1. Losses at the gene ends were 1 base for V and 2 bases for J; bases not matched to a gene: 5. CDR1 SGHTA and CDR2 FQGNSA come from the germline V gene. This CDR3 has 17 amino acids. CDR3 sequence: CASSLEGQLPGANVLTF. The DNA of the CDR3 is TGTGCCAGCAGCTTAGAGGGACAGCTCCCTGGGGCCAACGTCCTGACTTTC. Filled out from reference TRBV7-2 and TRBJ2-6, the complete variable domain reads GAGVSQSPSNKVTEKGKDVELRCDPISGHTALYWYRQSLGQGLEFLIYFQGNSAPDKSGLPSDRFSAERTGGSVSTLTIQRTQQEDSAVYLCASSLEGQLPGANVLTFGAGSRLTVL.

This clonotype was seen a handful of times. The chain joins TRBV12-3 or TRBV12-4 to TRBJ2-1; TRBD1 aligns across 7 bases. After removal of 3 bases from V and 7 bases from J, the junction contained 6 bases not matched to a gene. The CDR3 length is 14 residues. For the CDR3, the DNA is TGTGCCAGCAGTTTTCTTCAGGGGGTAAATGAGCAGTTCTTC. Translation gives CASSFLQGVNEQFF.

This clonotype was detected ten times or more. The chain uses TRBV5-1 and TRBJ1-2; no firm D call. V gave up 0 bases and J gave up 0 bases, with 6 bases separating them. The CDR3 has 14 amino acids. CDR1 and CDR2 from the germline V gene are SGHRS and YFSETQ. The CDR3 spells CASSLAQANYGYTF. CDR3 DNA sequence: TGCGCCAGCAGCTTGGCGCAAGCTAACTATGGCTACACCTTC.